The next 20 T cell receptor beta chains were all read from a single sample in a study of T cell changes during pregnancy in multiple sclerosis. Measured with immunoSEQ multiplex PCR; TCRdb has only the in-frame clones, and not every one. The repertoire holds tens of thousands of clones, with roughly nine tenths as singletons. The sample in question was CD4+ T cells from peripheral blood mononuclear cells, obtained before pregnancy. The origin of the receptors is a female donor with multiple sclerosis, enrolled in a pregnancy study.

The rearrangement joins TRBV4-1 to TRBJ2-1; TRBD2 matches at 14 bases. Per germline, CDR1 MGHRA and CDR2 YSYEKL. There are 16 residues in the CDR3. With V trimmed by 0 bases and J by 12 bases, 7 bases remained unmatched. Written as DNA, the CDR3 is TGCGCCAGCAGCCAAGAGGGACTAGCGGGGGATTTTGGGCAGTTCTTC. Amino acids: CASSQEGLAGDFGQFF.

The V and J genes are TRBV5-4 and TRBJ1-2, with 9 bases lining up with TRBD1. Germline V gene data show CDR1 as SGHNT and CDR2 as YYREEE (reference sequence). The V and J ends lost 4 bases and 2 bases, in that order; junction bases with no gene match: 9. The CDR3 is 16 residues long. The CDR3 spells CASSRPGTGLNYGYTF. CDR3 DNA: TGTGCCAGCAGCAGGCCCGGGACAGGGTTGAACTATGGCTACACCTTC.

As regards this clone: Other DNA sequences in the sample encode the same CDR3. This chain joins TRBV30 and TRBJ1-5, with 8 bases aligning to TRBD1. This CDR3 is built from 13 residues. The V gene's germline CDR1 is GTSNPN and CDR2 SVGIG (reference sequence). With V trimmed by 6 bases and J by 0 bases, 1 base remained unmatched. CDR3 residues: CACGQGSNQPQHF. Written as DNA, the CDR3 is TGTGCCTGCGGACAGGGTAGCAATCAGCCCCAGCATTTT.

This sequence joins TRBV11-2 and TRBJ2-1, with a possible D match to TRBD1 (5 bases). In germline, CDR1 is SGHAT, CDR2 FQNNGV. The V gene lost 1 base and the J gene lost 0 bases, with 10 bases spanning the gap. This CDR3 has 16 residues. CDR3 in DNA: TGTGCCAGCAGCTTAGGCACAGGACGCTCCTACAATGAGCAGTTCTTC. It codes for CASSLGTGRSYNEQFF. Supplemented by reference TRBV11-2 and TRBJ2-1, the full variable domain reads EAGVAQSPRYKIIEKRQSVAFWCNPISGHATLYWYQQILGQGPKLLIQFQNNGVVDDSQLPKDRFSAERLKGVDSTLKIQPAKLEDSAVYLCASSLGTGRSYNEQFFGPGTRLTVL.

This chain joins TRBV19 and TRBJ2-5; 7 nucleotides match TRBD1. Germline lookup yields CDR1 LNHDA and CDR2 SQIVND (reference sequence). The V gene end was trimmed by 1 base and the J gene end by 2 bases; junction bases not matched to a gene: 7. The CDR3 has 16 residues. CDR3 protein: CASSIAIGGGQETQYF. Here the CDR3 DNA reads TGTGCCAGTAGTATAGCGATAGGGGGCGGACAAGAGACCCAGTACTTC.

The CDR3 DNA sequence: TGTGCCAGCAGCTCTGATAGCGGGACCTACAATGAGCAGTTCTTC. Amino acid sequence: CASSSDSGTYNEQFF. J is TRBJ2-1 and V is TRBV7-8; TRBD2 matches 8 bases. The CDR3 runs 15 residues. Germline CDR1 is SGHVS and CDR2 is FQNEAQ. The trim removed 4 bases at V and 2 bases at J, leaving 4 bases unmatched.

V gene TRBV5-1 combines with J gene TRBJ1-2; D is uncertain. The CDR3 has 13 amino acids. With 0 bases removed from V and 8 bases from J, the gap between germline ends came to 11 bases. Germline V gene sequence: CDR1 SGHRS, CDR2 YFSETQ. The CDR3 nucleotides read TGCGCCAGCAGCTTGGCCCCTTTGTTGGGCTACACCTTC. It yields the protein CASSLAPLLGYTF.

The chain's CDR3 is CASREVGRNEQYF. In DNA form, the CDR3 reads TGTGCCAGCAGGGAGGTCGGCAGGAACGAGCAGTACTTC. The V gene is TRBV27, the J gene TRBJ2-7; the D gene is possibly TRBD2 (5 bases). Germline values: CDR1 MNHEY, CDR2 SMNVEV (reference sequence). The CDR3 is 13 residues long. The ends were cut back, 6 bases at V and 5 bases at J, with 14 bases in the middle.

J is TRBJ2-1 and V is TRBV27; a possible D gene is TRBD2 (6 bases). This CDR3 has 19 amino acids. The germline V and J ends were trimmed by 5 bases and 0 bases, with 23 bases remaining between them. Germline CDR1 is MNHEY and CDR2 is SMNVEV (reference sequence). The CDR3 DNA reads as TGTGCCAGCAGTCCCGGGCGTGAGGACTACCTAAGCTCCTACAATGAGCAGTTCTTC. As protein: CASSPGREDYLSSYNEQFF.

The chain couples TRBV28 to TRBJ2-7; 10 positions agree with TRBD1. The CDR3 sequence is 15 residues long. V shed 6 bases, J shed 0 bases, and the junction held 5 bases outside the gene matches. Germline V gene lookup returns CDR1 MDHEN and CDR2 SYDVKM. CDR3 loop: CASREDRGSSYEQYF. CDR3 nucleotides: TGTGCCAGCAGGGAGGACAGGGGGAGCTCCTACGAGCAGTACTTC.

The V call is TRBV6-4, the J call TRBJ1-1; D gene ambiguous. This CDR3 has 14 amino acids. Germline CDR1 MRHNA, CDR2 SNTAGT. Trimming pared 3 bases from V and 0 bases from J, leaving 8 bases between. Written as DNA, the CDR3 is TGTGCCAGCAGTGAGACTGTCATGAACACTGAAGCTTTCTTT. Residues: CASSETVMNTEAFF.

This chain connects TRBV29-1 to TRBJ1-1; possibly TRBD1 for D (5 bases). V shed 4 bases and J shed 1 base, with 16 bases lying between them. The CDR3 has 15 amino acids. Germline CDR1 SQVTM, CDR2 ANQGSEA. The CDR3 DNA sequence: TGCAGCGTTGTTAAAGATCAGGGTCGGAACACTGAAGCTTTCTTT. Protein product: CSVVKDQGRNTEAFF.

This chain's CDR3 is CASSVALPNTGELFF. CDR3 nucleotide sequence: TGTGCCAGCAGCGTAGCACTTCCGAACACCGGGGAGCTGTTTTTT. The rearrangement links TRBV9 to TRBJ2-2; D ambiguous. Germline V lookup: CDR1 SGDLS, CDR2 YYNGEE. Trimming cost V 0 bases and J 0 bases, with 6 bases left between them. The CDR3 runs 15 residues.

This chain joins TRBV30 and TRBJ1-3, with 8 bases that match TRBD1. CDR3 length equals 17 residues. V was pared by 2 bases and J by 3 bases, with 12 bases of the junction left unmatched. The V gene's germline CDR1 is GTSNPN and CDR2 SVGIG (reference sequence). The CDR3, as DNA: TGTGCCTGGAGTCCGGACAGGGATTCTTTGTTTGGAAACACCATATATTTT. Translating it yields CAWSPDRDSLFGNTIYF.

V usage is TRBV12-2 and J usage is TRBJ2-3; no check of the table's D call, TRBD2, against the DNA was made. TRBV12-2 is designated a pseudogene. The CDR3 covers 13 residues. The CDR3 DNA reads TGTGCAAGTCGCTTGCTTAGTGGTCATACGCAGTATTTT. It is translated as CASRLLSGHTQYF.

This clone is a singleton in its sample. This chain links TRBV29-1 with TRBJ2-1; D might be TRBD1 (6 bases). Germline V gives CDR1 SQVTM, CDR2 ANQGSEA. V dropped 8 bases and J dropped 0 bases, with 14 bases sitting between them. The CDR3 has 14 residues. As DNA, the CDR3 is TGCAGCTGCTACGGGACACACTCCTACAATGAGCAGTTCTTC. Amino acid sequence: CSCYGTHSYNEQFF.

The V and J genes are TRBV4-2 and TRBJ2-5; 11 bases map to TRBD2. This CDR3 is built from 17 residues. The germline gives CDR1 LGHNA, CDR2 YNFKEQ. V lost 1 base and J lost 5; bases outside the gene matches: 9. The DNA for the CDR3 is TGTGCCAGCAGCCAAGCCCTCGGACTAGCGGGTTTGGAGACCCAGTACTTC. Protein sequence: CASSQALGLAGLETQYF.

The chain uses TRBV20-1 and TRBJ1-1; D ambiguous. CDR1 is DFQATT, CDR2 SNEGSKA, per germline (reference sequence). The CDR3 has 11 residues. Trimming took 6 bases from V and 8 from J, leaving 13 bases between them. CDR3 loop: CSASRIGEAFF. CDR3 nucleotides: TGCAGTGCATCGCGGATTGGAGAAGCTTTCTTT.

V usage is TRBV5-4 and J usage is TRBJ2-7; 8 positions match TRBD1. J was trimmed by 3 bases and V by 4 bases; bases with no gene match: 12. The CDR3 contains 16 residues. In germline, CDR1 is SGHNT, CDR2 YYREEE (reference sequence). In DNA, the CDR3 is TGTGCCAGCAGCCGTTCTTTGGACAGGGTGGGCTACGAGCAGTACTTC. Protein: CASSRSLDRVGYEQYF.

The chain combines TRBV5-4 with TRBJ2-3; TRBD2 matches at 9 bases. Germline V lookup: CDR1 SGHNT, CDR2 YYREEE (reference sequence). The CDR3 sequence is 19 residues long. The V and J ends lost 4 bases and 0 bases, in that order; junction bases with no gene match: 15. The CDR3 is CASSPRGGLAVVSTDTQYF. CDR3 in DNA: TGTGCCAGCAGCCCACGCGGGGGACTAGCAGTCGTTAGCACAGATACGCAGTATTTT.